A single sample gave rise to the 23 T cell receptor beta chains below, sequenced in a study of shared clonotypes between healthy human individuals. Using immunoSEQ multiplex PCR, the repertoire was profiled, and TCRdb retains in-frame clones only, with some absent. The sample carries 2 million to 2.5 million clones, more than 85% recorded once. Sequencing was performed on naive CD4+ T cells from PBMCs. The subset is: CD45RA+ positively selected. The receptors stem from a man between 18 and 35 years old in good health. Some clones in this sample may be carry-over from other donors' samples.

The rearrangement links TRBV11-2 to TRBJ2-7; tentatively, D is TRBD2 (6 bases). The CDR3 covers 16 residues. Trimming pared 2 bases from V and 0 bases from J, leaving 14 bases between. Germline V gene data show CDR1 as SGHAT and CDR2 as FQNNGV. CDR3 bases: TGTGCCAGCAGCTTATTCTCTAGCGTTGACTCCTACGAGCAGTACTTC. This translates into CASSLFSSVDSYEQYF.

This chain joins TRBV5-6 and TRBJ1-5, with 9 bases fitting TRBD1. Germline loops: CDR1 SGHDT, CDR2 YYEEEE. V dropped 2 bases and J dropped 2; count of bases not matched to a gene: 2. The CDR3 has 15 amino acids. CDR3 in DNA: TGTGCCAGCAGCTTACAGGGGGCGGGCAATCAGCCCCAGCATTTT. As protein: CASSLQGAGNQPQHF. The full variable domain, completed using reference TRBV5-6 and TRBJ1-5, is DAGVTQSPTHLIKTRGQQVTLRCSPKSGHDTVSWYQQALGQGPQFIFQYYEEEERQRGNFPDRFSGHQFPNYSSELNVNALLLGDSALYLCASSLQGAGNQPQHFGDGTRLSIL.

In regard to this clone: Within the sample, other DNA sequences also encode this same CDR3. The chain couples TRBV9 to TRBJ1-3; TRBD1 matches at 9 bases. Looked up from germline, CDR1 is SGDLS and CDR2 is YYNGEE. The CDR3 runs to 16 residues. The ends lost 3 bases at V and 0 bases at J; junction bases unmatched: 4. The CDR3 sequence: CASSAGQGGSGNTIYF. The CDR3 DNA reads TGTGCCAGCAGCGCGGGACAGGGCGGCTCTGGAAACACCATATATTTT.

The chain links TRBV5-4 to TRBJ1-2; TRBD1 might be the D (6 bases). Germline CDR1 SGHNT, CDR2 YYREEE (reference sequence). This CDR3 is built from 12 residues. V shed 7 bases and J shed 7 bases, with 14 bases lying between them. CDR3 protein: CASLDRSGGYTF. CDR3 bases: TGTGCCAGCTTAGACAGGTCTGGTGGCTACACCTTC.

The gene calls are TRBV5-1 and TRBJ2-1; 9 bases map to TRBD2. The CDR3 consists of 16 residues. V lost 2 bases to trimming and J lost 10 bases; unmatched junction nucleotides: 13. Per germline, CDR1 SGHRS and CDR2 YFSETQ. The DNA for the CDR3 is TGCGCCAGCAGCTTCTTAGGGACTAGCATAGAGAAAGAGCAGTTCTTC. As protein: CASSFLGTSIEKEQFF.

The V call is TRBV7-6, the J call TRBJ2-3, with TRBD2 matching 16 bases. Per the germline V gene, CDR1 is SGHVS and CDR2 is FNYEAQ. The CDR3 is 16 amino acids. V gave up 5 bases and J gave up 10 bases; unmatched junction bases: 9. CDR3 protein: CASSPGTSGRADAQYF. CDR3 sequence (DNA): TGTGCCAGCAGCCCGGGGACTAGCGGGAGGGCCGACGCGCAGTATTTT. Using reference TRBV7-6 and TRBJ2-3 for the parts outside the CDR3, the full variable domain is GAGVSQSPRYKVTKRGQDVALRCDPISGHVSLYWYRQALGQGPEFLTYFNYEAQQDKSGLPNDRFSAERPEGSISTLTIQRTEQRDSAMYRCASSPGTSGRADAQYFGPGTRLTVL.

The CDR3 here is CASSDGQGIRRTEAFF. Written as DNA, the CDR3 is TGTGCCAGCAGTGATGGGCAGGGTATTCGAAGGACTGAAGCTTTCTTT. The chain employs TRBV2 and TRBJ1-1; D may be TRBD1 (5 bases). The V end was cut by 3 bases, the J end by 5 bases, with 19 bases between. The CDR3 has 16 residues. CDR1 SNHLY and CDR2 FYNNEI come from the germline V gene.

The V and J genes are TRBV27 and TRBJ1-4, with 9 bases that match TRBD1. CDR3 length: 15 residues. Germline V gene lookup returns CDR1 MNHEY and CDR2 SMNVEV (reference sequence). V shed 5 bases, J shed 8 bases, and the junction held 9 bases outside the gene matches. The CDR3 nucleotides are TGTGCCAGCAGTAAAACCGGGACAGGGAAGGAAAAACTGTTTTTT. Amino acid sequence: CASSKTGTGKEKLFF.

Regarding this clone: This CDR3 is also generated by other DNA sequences in the sample. V usage is TRBV7-2 and J usage is TRBJ2-5; no reliable D call. CDR1 SGHTA and CDR2 FQGNSA come from the germline V gene. Trimming left V 2 bases short and J 2 bases short, with 6 bases between. CDR3 length: 13 amino acids. CDR3: CASSLRVQETQYF. The CDR3, as DNA: TGTGCCAGCAGCTTAAGGGTGCAAGAGACCCAGTACTTC. The variable domain in full, with the rest retrieved from reference TRBV7-2 and TRBJ2-5, is GAGVSQSPSNKVTEKGKDVELRCDPISGHTALYWYRQSLGQGLEFLIYFQGNSAPDKSGLPSDRFSAERTGGSVSTLTIQRTQQEDSAVYLCASSLRVQETQYFGPGTRLLVL.

The V call is TRBV15, the J call TRBJ2-1, with TRBD2 identical over 10 bases. Germline V gives CDR1 LNHNV, CDR2 YYDKDF (reference sequence). This CDR3 comprises 16 residues. J was trimmed by 1 base and V by 3 bases; bases with no gene match: 3. The CDR3 protein is CATSSSGRTSYNEQFF. The CDR3 coding sequence is TGTGCCACCAGCAGTAGCGGGAGGACGTCCTACAATGAGCAGTTCTTC.

The rearrangement links TRBV6-5 to TRBJ1-1; D gene unclear. This CDR3 contains 14 residues. Germline CDR1 MNHEY, CDR2 SVGAGI. Between the trimmed V and J ends, which lost 0 bases and 11 bases, there was a span of 16 bases. CDR3 sequence reads: CASSYSRWVPRAFF. In nucleotides, the CDR3 is TGTGCCAGCAGTTACTCTAGGTGGGTACCTAGGGCTTTCTTT.

This sequence joins TRBV5-1 and TRBJ2-3; D ambiguous. Germline V CDR1 and CDR2: SGHRS, YFSETQ. V lost 1 base and J 2 bases, leaving 8 bases between the germline ends. The CDR3 consists of 14 residues. CDR3 residues: CASSLLGNTDTQYF. The CDR3, as DNA: TGCGCCAGCAGCTTGTTGGGGAACACAGATACGCAGTATTTT.

The rearrangement links TRBV18 to TRBJ2-2, with no clear D. CDR1 and CDR2 from the germline V gene are KGHSH and LQKENI. V lost 3 bases and J lost 3, with 8 bases in between. The CDR3 is 14 residues long. CDR3 nucleotides: TGTGCCAGCTCACCGGAGCGATACACCGGGGAGCTGTTTTTT. Protein product: CASSPERYTGELFF.

A few counts support this clone. Other nucleotide sequences from this sample produce the same CDR3. The chain links TRBV7-3 to TRBJ2-6, with a possible D match to TRBD1 (5 bases). The CDR3 consists of 15 residues. Germline CDR1 and CDR2: SGHTA and FQGTGA. The V end lost 2 bases, the J end lost 1 base, and 6 bases lay between the germline ends. CDR3 loop: CASSLSGSGANVLTF. CDR3 DNA: TGTGCCAGCAGCTTATCAGGGTCTGGGGCCAACGTCCTGACTTTC.

J is TRBJ2-5 and V is TRBV19; 8 bases agree with TRBD1. Trimming took 1 base from V and 5 from J; bases not matched to a gene: 18. This CDR3 comprises 19 residues. Germline loops: CDR1 LNHDA, CDR2 SQIVND (reference sequence). The CDR3, as DNA: TGTGCCAGTAGTATAGGAGAGACAGGGGTTCGGTGGACTCGGGAGACCCAGTACTTC. Translated: CASSIGETGVRWTRETQYF.

This rearrangement joins TRBV5-6 to TRBJ1-4; 10 bases fit TRBD1. CDR3 length equals 15 residues. V dropped 4 bases and J dropped 6; count of bases not matched to a gene: 6. The germline V gene has CDR1 SGHDT and CDR2 YYEEEE. As DNA, the CDR3 is TGTGCCAGCAGCGGTTTAGGGACAGGGGATGAAAAACTGTTTTTT. Its protein product is CASSGLGTGDEKLFF. Full variable domain (missing parts from reference TRBV5-6 and TRBJ1-4): DAGVTQSPTHLIKTRGQQVTLRCSPKSGHDTVSWYQQALGQGPQFIFQYYEEEERQRGNFPDRFSGHQFPNYSSELNVNALLLGDSALYLCASSGLGTGDEKLFFGSGTQLSVL.

The V gene is TRBV28, the J gene TRBJ1-1; 7 positions agree with TRBD1. V was pared by 4 bases and J by 3 bases, with 17 bases of the junction left unmatched. The CDR3 contains 18 residues. Per germline, CDR1 MDHEN and CDR2 SYDVKM. In DNA, the CDR3 is TGTGCCAGCAGTTCGCCCGCGGAGAAGGGGGCTTTGTACACTGAAGCTTTCTTT. This sequence encodes CASSSPAEKGALYTEAFF.

The CDR3 here is CASSPQQGHYEQYF. The CDR3, as DNA: TGTGCCAGCTCACCCCAGCAGGGCCACTACGAGCAGTACTTC. V usage is TRBV18 and J usage is TRBJ2-7, with D perhaps TRBD1 (5 bases). Trimming took 3 bases from V and 3 from J, leaving 12 bases between them. This CDR3 is built from 14 residues. Germline values: CDR1 KGHSH, CDR2 LQKENI.

This chain connects TRBV7-3 to TRBJ1-1; the D gene is possibly TRBD1 (6 bases). Germline V gene lookup returns CDR1 SGHTA and CDR2 FQGTGA. CDR3 length: 16 amino acids. V dropped 4 bases and J dropped 1 base, with 16 bases sitting between them. The CDR3 DNA follows: TGTGCCAGCAGCTCGCAAGCCAGGGGCAAGAACACTGAAGCTTTCTTT. Protein product: CASSSQARGKNTEAFF.

The chain uses TRBV2 and TRBJ1-3; D may be TRBD1 (6 bases). Deletions cut 11 bases from V and 0 bases from J, with 14 bases between. Germline V gives CDR1 SNHLY, CDR2 FYNNEI. The CDR3 loop spans 14 amino acids. The CDR3 sequence is CAGGGGPSGNTIYF. The CDR3 coding sequence is TGTGCCGGGGGAGGGGGACCCTCTGGAAACACCATATATTTT.

J is TRBJ1-1 and V is TRBV28, with D perhaps matching TRBD1 (6 bases). The CDR3 is 15 amino acids. Germline CDR1 MDHEN, CDR2 SYDVKM. V shed 9 bases and J shed 0 bases, with 17 bases lying between them. This CDR3 reads CARTGADGVNTEAFF. The CDR3 DNA reads TGTGCCAGGACGGGGGCCGACGGGGTGAACACTGAAGCTTTCTTT.

The chain carries TRBV28 and TRBJ2-3, with D possibly TRBD1 on 6 matching bases. CDR1 and CDR2 (germline): MDHEN, SYDVKM. The CDR3 has 15 amino acids. V was clipped by 3 bases and J by 0 bases, with 10 bases between them. As DNA, the CDR3 is TGTGCCAGCAGTTTCAGGGGAGATAGCACAGATACGCAGTATTTT. Its protein is CASSFRGDSTDTQYF.

With respect to this clone: Different DNA sequences within this sample yield the same CDR3. The chain carries TRBV7-7 and TRBJ2-5, with TRBD1 identical over 10 bases. V was clipped by 1 base and J by 5 bases; unmatched bases: 1. Germline V CDR1 and CDR2: SSHAT, FNYEAQ (reference sequence). The CDR3 runs to 14 residues. CDR3 region: CASSLGQGAETQYF. In DNA form, the CDR3 reads TGTGCCAGCAGCTTAGGACAGGGGGCTGAGACCCAGTACTTC.